This T cell receptor beta chain was identified in a study of blood T cell repertoires in COVID-19 (dated by TCRdb to 2018 to 2021). Regarding the research as a whole: Collaborator samples came from the United States, Italy and Spain and covered acute and convalescent phases of COVID-19. The prospective study material was composed of cDNA or gDNA derived from T cells, B-cell-depleted T cells, or PBMCs. The dataset comprised deeply sampled blood TCRbeta repertoires from subjects exposed to, actively infected with, or recovered from COVID-19. A freely available public database, intended as a resource for researchers studying the immune response to SARS-CoV-2, is where the repertoires were released. Samples were obtained from the ongoing ImmuneRACE study (first 160 participants) and from 950 to 1,500 subjects provided by 6 global collaborators. A de-identified subject ID, COVID-19 status, age in years and sex were almost always included in the sample metadata. HLA class I and class II types, where available, came from metadata supplied by the sample provider rather than from assay-based typing. Overall results and qualifications from the work: How much clinical and demographic metadata was included differed by source and by participant, and the metadata was provided uncurated.

On this clone: The specificity of this receptor is unknown. No base quality values were provided; no much bigger clone lies one nucleotide off.

Participants in the prospective study were aged roughly 18 to 100 years, lived in about two dozen United States geographic areas, and enrolled through a virtual design. Cohort assignment in the prospective study relied on participant-reported clinical history from a screening survey and a study questionnaire. Each participant in the prospective study had whole blood, serum and a nasopharyngeal or oropharyngeal swab collected by mobile phlebotomists. Over a roughly two-month period, participants in the prospective study had the option of providing additional blood draws and questionnaires. Before DNA extraction, prospective study blood samples were shipped either frozen or at room temperature. The immunoSEQ Assay, a bias-controlled multiplex PCR, was used to amplify TCRbeta CDR3 regions from genomic DNA. The paper's processing steps were these. The number of nucleated cells in each sample was estimated by amplification of reference gene primers within the assay. To quantify the absolute abundance of each unique TCRbeta CDR3 rearrangement, sequence reads were collapsed and filtered. For each sample, productive Simpson clonality was calculated as the square root of Simpson's diversity index across productive rearrangements. The source is immuneACCESS, and TCRdb retained only in-frame sequences with V and J called. Part of the clones is not carried over; for the studies checked, unresolved V genes explain less than half of this, and the remainder is unexplained. V, J and clone size reflect that table, while D and trimming were determined from the DNA. The sample table contains a few hundred thousand clones; only one count was recorded for around 85% of them. Of the sample, around 4.4% is held by the ten largest clones.

Trimming takes 4 bases off V and 6 bases off J; junction bases not matched to a gene: 3. The germline V gene gives CDR1 as MNHEY and CDR2 as SVGEGT. Spanning cysteine to phenylalanine, the CDR3 consists of 13 amino acids. The kept DNA is CDR3 alone, 39 bases in frame from the first base. Source material: PBMCs or T cells enriched from blood (not recorded which). The receptor was derived from a woman in her forties with acute COVID-19. This sequence uses TRBV6-2 or TRBV6-3 and TRBJ1-2; the junction holds 9 bases that match TRBD1. The CDR3 reads CASSWTGEDGYTF. The nucleotide sequence reads TGTGCCAGCAGTTGGACAGGGGAGGATGGCTACACCTTC.